Listed here is a single T cell receptor beta chain. PCR involved 60 Vbeta and 13 Jbeta primers. Profiled with immunoSEQ multiplex PCR; TCRdb holds only in-frame clones, not every one. The sample comprises about 190,000 clones, around 85% of which are singletons, and 6.3% rests with the top ten. The data were taken from a study of cytomegalovirus exposure and HLA in healthy donors. The V end lost 0 bases, the J end lost 3 bases, and 13 bases lay between the germline ends. CDR1 SGHDT and CDR2 YYEEEE come from the germline V gene. The CDR3 runs to 16 residues. The receptor was derived from a man between 35 and 55 years old in good health and CMV-seropositive. Sequencing was done on a sample of PBMCs. The chain couples TRBV5-6 to TRBJ1-3; maybe TRBD1 (6 bases). The DNA of the CDR3 is TGTGCCAGCAGCTTGGCCGCGGGGGCAGGTGGAAACACCATATATTTT. Its protein product is CASSLAAGAGGNTIYF.